Listed below are T cell receptor beta chains from one sample, sequenced in a study of early T cells in non-severe SARS-CoV-2 infection. TCRdb passed the 5' RACE reads through MiXCR, listing each CDR3 protein once. The table lists 50,000 to 60,000 distinct CDR3 sequences, under 11% of them singletons. The sample consisted of whole blood. The receptors derive from an adult who was a healthcare worker with PCR-confirmed SARS-CoV-2 infection or an uninfected control (not recorded which). CDR3s leave out the opening cysteine and the closing phenylalanine or tryptophan. A D gene is named only where the DNA matches it firmly. The size of a clone is reported for some rows only, either as once, few or many, or as a class for expanded clones.

v_gene | d_gene | abundance | CDR3aa
TRBV4-2 | . | . | ASSQVGDRSPLH
TRBV29-1 | TRBD1 | many | SGQQGSSNYGYT
TRBV5-4 | . | few | ASSSPGTDTQY
TRBV10-3 | . | many | AISDQPRETQY
TRBV6-2/TRBV6-3 | . | . | ASIPRYANYGYT
TRBV29-1 | . | many | SVAGQRGGKETQY
TRBV5-1 | . | . | ASSFDSSTDTQY
TRBV18 | . | many | ASSSGGGTYNEQF
TRBV20-1 | . | few | SAQSSGPVFNGYT
TRBV11-2 | . | many | ASSLDPARDTQY
TRBV2 | . | many | ASFHNSYEQY
TRBV12-3/TRBV12-4 | . | . | ASKEKNIQY
TRBV11-2 | TRBD2 | many | ASSSPFSGVDEQF
TRBV6-2/TRBV6-3 | . | few | ASRSGELF
TRBV6-2/TRBV6-3 | . | few | AIKGAGELF
TRBV24-1 | TRBD1 | many | ATSDPGTGDGYT
TRBV11-2 | . | many | ASSGGAYGYT
TRBV3-1 | . | many | ASSQDYEQY
TRBV10-3 | TRBD2 | . | AIRPSGSNTGELF
TRBV6-6 | TRBD2 | . | ATTGTSGRRFTDTQY
TRBV6-6 | TRBD1 | . | ASSYTGDQPQH
TRBV7-2 | . | many | ASSRGPYEQY
TRBV10-3 | TRBD2 | . | ATRTSGEETQY
TRBV19 | . | few | ASSIGGTANEQF
TRBV7-6 | . | many | ASRDTGELF
TRBV20-1 | TRBD1 | many | SAGTGVVTEAF
TRBV10-3 | TRBD2 | many | AIRLTSGNNEQF
TRBV2 | . | . | ASSEFKRDQPQH
TRBV18 | . | few | ASSLSSGYTEAF
TRBV13 | TRBD1 | many | ASSLTGSTEAF
TRBV20-1 | . | . | SASAVQETQY
TRBV2 | TRBD2 | once | ASSFRLAGTDTQY
TRBV7-9 | TRBD1 | . | ASSPGQGAGETQY
TRBV18 | . | few | ASSSGRGSDTEAF
TRBV12-2 | . | few | ASRPHGASGRGGNEQF
TRBV18 | . | many | ASSQTGQTASNYGYT
TRBV20-1 | . | many | SALAGAQY
TRBV14 | TRBD1 | many | ASSQAGQGLPNTEAF
TRBV19 | . | many | ASSQDSNQPQH
TRBV7-9 | TRBD1 | . | ASSRDSFYGYT
TRBV6-5 | . | many | ASRGGSGTQY
TRBV7-3 | TRBD1 | few | ASSQSQGANTEAF
TRBV7-2 | . | few | ATSMYNYGYT
TRBV6-6 | TRBD1 | few | ASSTGGQGIRYEQY
TRBV12-3/TRBV12-4 | TRBD2 | many | ASSRGLVWAEQF
TRBV7-9 | TRBD2 | few | ASSLALAAGDEQF
TRBV7-6 | . | . | ASSSDPYEQY
TRBV24-1 | . | few | ATSGRPGTGELF
TRBV24-1 | . | many | ATSPSPGELF
TRBV5-1 | . | few | ASSHTGSSGANVLT
TRBV6-5 | . | few | ASSYSGGDSPLH